This TCR beta chain is from a study of tumor T cells in aggressive B-cell lymphoma (dated by TCRdb to about 2017). The CDR3 sequence holds 16 residues, the cysteine and phenylalanine included. The DNA shown is the 48-base CDR3, in frame from base 1. Library preparation used the immunoSEQ multiplex PCR assay. TCRdb mirrors the immuneACCESS table, restricted to in-frame sequences. Some clones are absent from its copies; in checked studies, under half trace to an unresolved V gene, and the reason for the others is unknown. The sample table lists about 850 clones, around 80% of them with a count of one. The ten biggest clones cover roughly 17% of the sample. This clone has only one observation. This clone's antigen is unknown. Base qualities are not provided; no much larger clone lies one nucleotide away.

The chain links TRBV21-1 with TRBJ2-7; the listed D gene, TRBD2, was not tested against the DNA. TRBV21-1 is annotated as a pseudogene. Material: tumor tissue. This receptor was identified in an adult with diffuse large B cell lymphoma. The DNA is TGTGCCAGCAGCAAAAGGGGAGCGGGCGGACCCTACGAGCAGTACTTC. This sequence encodes CASSKRGAGGPYEQYF.